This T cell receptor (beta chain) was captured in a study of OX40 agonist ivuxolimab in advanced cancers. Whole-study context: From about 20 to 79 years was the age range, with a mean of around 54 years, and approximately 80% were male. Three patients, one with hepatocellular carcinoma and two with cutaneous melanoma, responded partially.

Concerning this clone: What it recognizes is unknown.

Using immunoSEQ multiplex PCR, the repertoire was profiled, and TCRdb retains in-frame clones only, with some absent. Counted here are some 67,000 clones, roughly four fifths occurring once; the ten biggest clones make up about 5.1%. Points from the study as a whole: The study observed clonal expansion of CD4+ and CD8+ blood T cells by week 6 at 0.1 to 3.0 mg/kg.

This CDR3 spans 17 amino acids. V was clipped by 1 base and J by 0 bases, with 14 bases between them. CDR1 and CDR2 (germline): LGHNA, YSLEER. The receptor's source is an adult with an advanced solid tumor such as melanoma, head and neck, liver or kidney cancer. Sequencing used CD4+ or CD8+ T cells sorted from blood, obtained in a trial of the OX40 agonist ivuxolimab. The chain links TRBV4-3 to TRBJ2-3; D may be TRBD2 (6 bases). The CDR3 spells CASSQGVGGISTDTQYF. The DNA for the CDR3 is TGCGCCAGCAGCCAAGGGGTTGGGGGGATAAGCACAGATACGCAGTATTTT.